This TCR beta chain was retrieved from a study of OX40 agonist ivuxolimab in advanced cancers. The overall study: Past anti-PD-1, anti-PD-L1 or anti-CTLA-4 therapy was accepted, and 30% to 50% had received some.

The CDR3 spans 14 residues. V lost 5 bases and J lost 3, with 13 bases in between. The V gene's germline CDR1 is SEHNR and CDR2 FQNEAQ (reference sequence). Libraries were prepared by immunoSEQ multiplex PCR; TCRdb keeps only in-frame clonotypes and omits some of them. The sample has about 95,000 clones; about 91% are singletons. The receptor was isolated from an adult with an advanced solid tumor such as melanoma, head and neck, liver or kidney cancer. Sequencing was performed on CD4+ or CD8+ T cells sorted from blood, taken in a trial of the OX40 agonist ivuxolimab. V gene TRBV7-9 combines with J gene TRBJ1-2; D call uncertain. CDR3 bases: TGTGCCAGCAGCATCATACGGGCTTACTATGGCTACACCTTC. It yields the protein CASSIIRAYYGYTF.